The clone carrying this T cell receptor (beta chain) occurred a few times. The antigen remains undetermined. CDR3 length: 14 residues. Germline V CDR1 and CDR2: DFQATT, SNEGSKA (reference sequence). These data originate in a study of T-cell reconstitution after alpha-beta-depleted transplantation in children. TCRbeta library construction was performed incorporating unique molecular identifiers. TCRdb re-derived calls from the PCR reads in MiXCR, one entry per CDR3 protein. The data contain fewer than 750,000 distinct CDR3 sequences, under 25% of them singletons. Study outcomes and limitations: Expanded clones from the graft, numbering several hundred, reportedly supplied alpha-beta T cells about two months after transplant.

This clonotype was sampled from a boy under two years old who had a stem cell transplant for acute myeloid leukemia, so the T cells may come from the graft donor. The sequences come from PBMCs, mostly from graft donor cells, collected 360 days after TCRalphabeta/CD19-depleted stem cell transplant. The chain joins TRBV20-1 to TRBJ2-3; 10 bases agree with TRBD1. CDR3 in amino acids: CRARQGAITDTQYF. In DNA, the CDR3 is TGCAGGGCCAGACAGGGGGCAATTACAGATACGCAGTATTTT.